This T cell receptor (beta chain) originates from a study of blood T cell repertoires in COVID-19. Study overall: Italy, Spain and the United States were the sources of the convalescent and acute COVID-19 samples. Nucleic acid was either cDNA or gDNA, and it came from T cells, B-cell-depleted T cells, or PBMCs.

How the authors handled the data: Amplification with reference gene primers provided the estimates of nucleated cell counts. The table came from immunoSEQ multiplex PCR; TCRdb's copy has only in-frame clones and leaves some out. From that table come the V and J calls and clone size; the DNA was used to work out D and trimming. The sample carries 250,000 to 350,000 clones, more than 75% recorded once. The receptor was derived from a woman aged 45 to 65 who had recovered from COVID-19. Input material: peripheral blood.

The chain's CDR3 is CATPDRNNQPQHF. For the CDR3, the DNA is TGTGCCACCCCTGACAGAAACAATCAGCCCCAGCATTTT. This chain links TRBV6-5 with TRBJ1-5, with D tentatively TRBD1 (5 bases). Germline CDR1 MNHEY, CDR2 SVGAGI. CDR3 length: 13 amino acids. Trimming shortened V by 10 bases and J by 3 bases, and 13 bases separated the two germline ends.